This TCR beta chain was sequenced in a study of T cells in women clearing cervical HPV infection. Whole-study context: Blood came at first lesion visit for cases, post-clearance for controls. HLA type could not be excluded as a confounder.

Sequencing used immunoSEQ multiplex PCR; TCRdb keeps in-frame clones, though not all of them. Its clone listing holds tens of thousands of clones. A word on this clone: The read comes to an end 3 residues before the CDR3 does, leaving the germline J gene to fill in the end.

CDR1 and CDR2 (germline): SNHLY, FYNNEI. This CDR3 is 13 amino acids long. V was trimmed by 3 bases and J by 1 base, leaving 7 bases between them. Dot-blot hybridization genotyped cervical HPV amplified with MY09/MY11 PCR. This receptor was obtained from a woman aged 18 to 75 with a cervical HPV16 infection that either progressed to CIN3+ or cleared (not recorded which). Sequenced: blood buffy coat. V is TRBV2 and J is TRBJ2-7; D gene unclear. This CDR3 reads CASSDVPSYEQYF. The sequenced CDR3 bases are TGTGCCAGCAGTGACGTCCCGTCCTACGAG.